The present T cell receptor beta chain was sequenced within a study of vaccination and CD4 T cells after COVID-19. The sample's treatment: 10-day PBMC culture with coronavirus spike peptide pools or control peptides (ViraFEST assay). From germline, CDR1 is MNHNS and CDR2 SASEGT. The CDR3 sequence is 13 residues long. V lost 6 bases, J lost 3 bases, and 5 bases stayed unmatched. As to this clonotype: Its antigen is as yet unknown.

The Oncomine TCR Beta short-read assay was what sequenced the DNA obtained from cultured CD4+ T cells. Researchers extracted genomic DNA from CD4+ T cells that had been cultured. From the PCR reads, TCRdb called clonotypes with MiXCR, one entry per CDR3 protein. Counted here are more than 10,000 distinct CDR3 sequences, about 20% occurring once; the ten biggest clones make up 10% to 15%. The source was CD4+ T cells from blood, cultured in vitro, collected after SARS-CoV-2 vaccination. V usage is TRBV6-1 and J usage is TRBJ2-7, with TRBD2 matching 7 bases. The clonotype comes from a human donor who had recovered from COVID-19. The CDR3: CASRTGGNYEQYF. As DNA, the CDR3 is TGTGCCAGCAGAACGGGGGGAAACTACGAGCAGTACTTC.